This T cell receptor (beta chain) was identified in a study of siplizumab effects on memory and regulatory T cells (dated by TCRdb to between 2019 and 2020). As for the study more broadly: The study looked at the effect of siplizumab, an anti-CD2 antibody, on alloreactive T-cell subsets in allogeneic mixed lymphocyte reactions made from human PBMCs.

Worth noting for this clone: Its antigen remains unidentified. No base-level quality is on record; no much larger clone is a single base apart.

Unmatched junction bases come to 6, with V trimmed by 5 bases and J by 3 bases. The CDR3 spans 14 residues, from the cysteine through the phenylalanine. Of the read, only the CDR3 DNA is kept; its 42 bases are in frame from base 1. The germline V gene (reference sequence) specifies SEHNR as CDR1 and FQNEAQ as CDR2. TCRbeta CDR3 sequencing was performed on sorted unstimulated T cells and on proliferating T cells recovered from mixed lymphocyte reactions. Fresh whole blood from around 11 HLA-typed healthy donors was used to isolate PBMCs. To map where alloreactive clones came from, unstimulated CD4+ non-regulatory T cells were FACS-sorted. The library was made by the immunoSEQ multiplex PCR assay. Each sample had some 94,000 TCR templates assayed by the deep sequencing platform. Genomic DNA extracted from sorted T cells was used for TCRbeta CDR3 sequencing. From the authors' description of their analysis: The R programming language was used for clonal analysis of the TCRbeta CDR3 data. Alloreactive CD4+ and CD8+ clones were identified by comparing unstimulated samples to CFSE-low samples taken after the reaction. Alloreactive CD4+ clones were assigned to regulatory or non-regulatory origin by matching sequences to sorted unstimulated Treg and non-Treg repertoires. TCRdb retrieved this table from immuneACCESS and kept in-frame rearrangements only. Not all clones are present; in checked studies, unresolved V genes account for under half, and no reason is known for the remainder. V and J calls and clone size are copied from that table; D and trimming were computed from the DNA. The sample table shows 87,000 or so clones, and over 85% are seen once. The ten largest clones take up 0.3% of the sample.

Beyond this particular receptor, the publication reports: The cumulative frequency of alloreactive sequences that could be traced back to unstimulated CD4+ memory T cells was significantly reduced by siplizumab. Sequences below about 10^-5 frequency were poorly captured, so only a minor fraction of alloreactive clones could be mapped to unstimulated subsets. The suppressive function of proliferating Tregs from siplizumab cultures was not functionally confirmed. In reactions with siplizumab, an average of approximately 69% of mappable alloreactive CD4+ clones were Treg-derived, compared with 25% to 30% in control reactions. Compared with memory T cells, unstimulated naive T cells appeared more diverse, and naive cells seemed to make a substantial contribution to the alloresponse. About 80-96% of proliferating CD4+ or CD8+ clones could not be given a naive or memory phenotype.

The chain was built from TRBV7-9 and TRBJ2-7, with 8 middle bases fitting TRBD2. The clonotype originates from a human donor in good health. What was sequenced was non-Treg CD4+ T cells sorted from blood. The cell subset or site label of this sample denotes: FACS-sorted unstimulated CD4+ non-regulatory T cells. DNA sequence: TGTGCCAGCAGCCTGGCGGGAGGCCACTACGAGCAGTACTTC. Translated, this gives CASSLAGGHYEQYF.